The rows below give T cell receptor beta chains drawn from one sample of a study of shared T cell receptors in the human thymus. Measured with immunoSEQ multiplex PCR; TCRdb has only the in-frame clones, and not every one. The table records more than 550,000 clones, about 90% of them present only once. In addition, the sample was reused for a study of human thymus T cells.

The sequencing input was thymocytes. All receptors derive from a boy in the first two years of life with a congenital heart defect. CDR3s include the opening cysteine and the closing phenylalanine or tryptophan. The order of the fields is V gene, J gene, clone size, CDR3 protein. Expanded clones get a size class; other rows say once, few or many, or leave the size out.

TRBV2	TRBJ1-5	once	CASSAEIRDRGNNQPQHF
TRBV28	TRBJ1-6	few	CASSPTPTGGYNSPLHF
TRBV15	TRBJ2-1	.	CATSRDGTGRDNEQFF
TRBV5-1	TRBJ2-2	.	CASSLGRYNTGELFF
TRBV28	TRBJ2-1	.	CASSLLAIHNEQFF
TRBV7-2	TRBJ2-1	once	CASSPYPHPSYNEQFF
TRBV25-1	TRBJ1-1	.	CASSEWGGEAFF
TRBV19	TRBJ2-1	once	CASSQGTRSYNEQFF
TRBV29-1	TRBJ1-1	.	CSVTGRHTEAFF
TRBV7-9	TRBJ2-3	.	CASSPQTDTQYF
TRBV5-8	TRBJ1-3	.	CASSLVEVSGNTIYF
TRBV15	TRBJ2-5	.	CATSREPIGGRGGQETQYF
TRBV23-1	TRBJ1-2	.	CASSHHRGRKDPYGYTF
TRBV6-5	TRBJ2-1	.	CASSYSSEQFF
TRBV4-1	TRBJ1-5	.	CASSQRGYNQPQHF
TRBV19	TRBJ1-1	few	CASRTQGSNTEAFF
TRBV27	TRBJ1-6	.	CASNRHGTDYNSPLHF
TRBV5-3	TRBJ2-5	.	CARSWDSVETQYF
TRBV29-1	TRBJ2-7	.	CSVGSGTSGLCDEQYF
TRBV4-3	TRBJ2-5	.	CASSQDFRVYAGEHTETQYF
TRBV4-1	TRBJ2-7	.	CASSQGVGGSYEQYF
TRBV28	TRBJ1-1	.	CASSLIYPQGGHGGNTEAFF
TRBV29-1	TRBJ1-4	.	CSVLDKKIPRTDNEKLFF
TRBV15	TRBJ1-5	once	CATSSFTGGPKGFCSDGNQPQHF
TRBV5-1	TRBJ2-7	.	CASSSRESNEQYF
TRBV7-2	TRBJ2-1	.	CASSFATGMAEQFF
TRBV28	TRBJ2-2	.	CASFRTSGSNTGELFF
TRBV5-6	TRBJ2-5	.	CASSIQRGASLPETQYF
TRBV30	TRBJ1-2	once	CAWSVRSHRANGYTF
TRBV4-3	TRBJ1-6	.	CASSPDRADSPLHF
TRBV6-1	TRBJ1-1	.	CASSVGGFNTEAFF
TRBV4-1	TRBJ1-5	.	CASSSRGQPQHF
TRBV29-1	TRBJ1-1	.	CSVATRTGHMNTEAFF
TRBV28	TRBJ1-5	.	CATNGQNYSNQPQHF
TRBV7-9	TRBJ1-2	.	CASSPRDFFNYGYTF
TRBV27	TRBJ2-7	.	CASSPWASGPTYEQYF
TRBV6-5	TRBJ1-3	once	CASRPDRAAGNTIYF
TRBV28	TRBJ2-1	.	CASRPTSAGVIYNEQFF
TRBV5-4	TRBJ2-2	.	CASSHLAGEGTGELFF
TRBV4-3	TRBJ2-2	.	CASSQKPGLAGVPLFTGELFF
TRBV6-1	TRBJ2-1	.	CASGRYRGRVGEQFF
TRBV10-1	TRBJ1-1	.	CASIESKGARSEAFF
TRBV5-6	TRBJ2-7	.	CASSSITGTSGGRAYEQYF
TRBV28	TRBJ2-5	.	CASSLRGFQETQYF
TRBV4-1	TRBJ2-2	.	CASSQDPGSKNTGELFF
TRBV7-2	TRBJ2-3	.	CASSFGLAGDSTDTQYF
TRBV7-6	TRBJ1-1	.	CASSSLSGGRNTEAFF
TRBV19	TRBJ2-2	.	CASRGGQEGAGRVNTGELFF
TRBV6-5	TRBJ2-1	.	CASSFTLPSGGQFF
TRBV28	TRBJ1-5	.	CASSYKQYSNQPQHF
TRBV28	TRBJ1-1	.	CASSSPVGTNTEAFF
TRBV27	TRBJ1-1	.	CASSCQDRDCTEAFF
TRBV2	TRBJ2-5	once	CASVALLAGKETQYF
TRBV4-3	TRBJ2-7	.	CASSQRVLWDKSSYEQYF
TRBV4-1	TRBJ2-2	.	CASSQAFLAGGNTGELFF
TRBV14	TRBJ2-1	.	CASSRWTSGGAGHINEQFF
TRBV28	TRBJ2-7	.	CASSFPLAGPYEQYF